This paragraph covers one T cell receptor beta chain sequence. Its antigen remains unknown. Reverse transcription of all isolated RNA meant that expressed TCRB transcripts were sequenced. TCRdb's table, derived via immunoSEQ multiplex PCR, lists solely in-frame clones and lacks some. The sample holds over 55,000 clones, around 56% seen once. This sample is part of a study of beta chain features in type 1 diabetes. Overall study results and limits: Whether TCRB rearrangement is influenced by HLA type went unresolved here. Moderate yet significant TCRB CDR3 shortening was seen in Type 1 diabetes patients in all four CD4+ subsets.

The V gene lost 6 bases and the J gene lost 8 bases, with 16 bases spanning the gap. The CDR3 totals 14 residues. Germline loops: CDR1 LNHDA, CDR2 SQIVND (reference sequence). The receptor's source is a woman in her forties with type 1 diabetes. The sample consisted of Tregs from blood. The J gene is TRBJ1-4, the V gene TRBV19; D might be TRBD1 (6 bases). CDR3 sequence: CASRGRGGNEKLFF. DNA for the CDR3: TGTGCCAGTAGGGGAAGGGGGGGAAACGAAAAACTGTTTTTT.